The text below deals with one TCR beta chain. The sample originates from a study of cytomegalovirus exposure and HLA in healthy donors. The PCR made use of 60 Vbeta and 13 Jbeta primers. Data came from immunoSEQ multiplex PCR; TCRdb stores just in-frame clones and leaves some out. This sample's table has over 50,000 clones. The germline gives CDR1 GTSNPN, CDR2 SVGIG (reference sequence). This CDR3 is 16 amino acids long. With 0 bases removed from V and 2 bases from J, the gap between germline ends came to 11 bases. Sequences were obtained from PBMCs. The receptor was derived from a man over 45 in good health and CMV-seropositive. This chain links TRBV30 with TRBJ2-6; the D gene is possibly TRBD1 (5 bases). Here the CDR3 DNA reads TGTGCCTGGAGTGTACCCAGGGCCCCTGGGGCCAACGTCCTGACTTTC. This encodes CAWSVPRAPGANVLTF.